This T cell receptor beta chain was captured by sequencing in a study of blood T cell repertoires in COVID-19. Looking at the study overall: The origin of the acute and convalescent COVID-19 samples was the United States, Italy and Spain. From T cells, B-cell-depleted T cells, or PBMCs came the material, which was cDNA or gDNA.

The authors' processing: Nucleated cell number was recorded as an estimate derived from reference gene primer amplification. Profiled with immunoSEQ multiplex PCR; TCRdb holds only in-frame clones, not every one. V, J and clone size were drawn from that table, and D and trimming were deduced from the DNA. The repertoire holds 100,000 to 150,000 clones, 69% seen once, with roughly 2% in the top ten. The sample comprised peripheral blood. This receptor was taken from a woman in her 70s with acute or convalescent COVID-19.

Here the CDR3 DNA reads TGTGCCAGCAGTTTATGGGAATCGCGGGGCTACACCTTC. Encoded protein: CASSLWESRGYTF. The V gene is TRBV28, the J gene TRBJ1-2; D ambiguous. In germline, CDR1 is MDHEN, CDR2 SYDVKM. The CDR3 totals 13 residues. V shed 0 bases and J shed 8 bases, with 10 bases lying between them.